The subject of this entry is one T cell receptor (beta chain). This specimen comes from a study of blood T cell repertoires in COVID-19. Germline CDR1 is SGHTA and CDR2 is FQGNSA. The CDR3 consists of 13 residues. V lost 5 bases to trimming and J lost 0 bases; unmatched junction nucleotides: 1. How the authors handled the data: By means of reference gene primer amplification, nucleated cell counts were estimated. The protocol was immunoSEQ multiplex PCR, while the TCRdb copy is restricted to in-frame clones and leaves out a portion. V, J and clone size are taken as reported in that table, and D and trimming were inferred from the DNA itself. The sample records approximately 160,000 clones, around 83% being singletons.

What was sequenced was peripheral blood. The genes are TRBV7-2 and TRBJ2-7, with 7 bases that match TRBD2. The source of this sequence is a woman aged 55-69 years with COVID-19, enrolled during active disease. In DNA, the CDR3 is TGTGCCAGCAGCCGGGGGGTCTCCTACGAGCAGTACTTC. Residues: CASSRGVSYEQYF. The whole variable domain, filled in from reference TRBV7-2 and TRBJ2-7, reads GAGVSQSPSNKVTEKGKDVELRCDPISGHTALYWYRQSLGQGLEFLIYFQGNSAPDKSGLPSDRFSAERTGGSVSTLTIQRTQQEDSAVYLCASSRGVSYEQYFGPGTRLTVT.